One sample yielded the 3 T cell receptor beta chains listed below, sequenced in a study of blood T cell repertoires in COVID-19. Sequenced by immunoSEQ multiplex PCR; TCRdb stores in-frame clones only, minus some. Of 110,000 to 150,000 clones in the sample, 65% to 85% were seen once. The sample comprised peripheral blood. The receptors originated from a woman aged 50 to 60 with acute or convalescent COVID-19.

The chain employs TRBV19 and TRBJ2-1, with 9 bases fitting TRBD1. The germline gives CDR1 LNHDA, CDR2 SQIVND (reference sequence). With V trimmed by 5 bases and J by 8 bases, 4 bases remained unmatched. This CDR3 is 13 amino acids long. DNA for the CDR3: TGTGCCAGTAGTCTCCGACAGGGGGATGAGCAGTTCTTC. Amino acid sequence: CASSLRQGDEQFF.

CDR3 in DNA: TGTGCCAGTAGTAAGACTAGCGGGGGCCTTAGCACAGATACGCAGTATTTT. As protein: CASSKTSGGLSTDTQYF. The chain employs TRBV19 and TRBJ2-3, with 12 bases fitting TRBD2. J was trimmed by 0 bases and V by 4 bases; bases with no gene match: 5. This CDR3 contains 17 residues. The germline gives CDR1 LNHDA, CDR2 SQIVND (reference sequence).

This chain connects TRBV6-2 or TRBV6-3 to TRBJ1-6, with TRBD1 identical over 8 bases. The CDR3 is 14 residues long. Germline CDR1 reads MNHEY; CDR2 reads SVGEGT. V was clipped by 6 bases and J by 5 bases; unmatched bases: 3. The CDR3 region is CASSRTGNNSPLHF. CDR3 nucleotide sequence: TGTGCCAGCAGCCGGACAGGGAATAATTCACCCCTCCACTTT.